These T cell receptor beta chains were read from a single sample in a study of OX40 agonist ivuxolimab in advanced cancers. Measured with immunoSEQ multiplex PCR; TCRdb has only the in-frame clones, and not every one. The repertoire holds roughly 95,000 clones, about nine tenths seen once, with approximately 2% in the top ten. The sample here was CD4+ or CD8+ T cells sorted from blood, taken in a trial of the OX40 agonist ivuxolimab. Every receptor here comes from an adult with an advanced solid tumor such as melanoma, head and neck, liver or kidney cancer. The CDR3 runs from the conserved cysteine through the conserved F or W. A D gene is named only where the DNA matches it firmly. Rows may omit the clone size; those that give it use once, few, many or a size class.

d_gene: TRBD2; j_gene: TRBJ2-1; v_gene: TRBV2; abundance: NA; CDR3nt: TGTGCCAGCGGTCGGGAGGTTTACAATGAGCAGTTCTTC; CDR3aa: CASGREVYNEQFF
d_gene: TRBD1; j_gene: TRBJ1-1; v_gene: TRBV15; abundance: NA; CDR3nt: TGTGCCACCAGCAGAGCCGGGACAGGGGGCACTGAAGCTTTCTTT; CDR3aa: CATSRAGTGGTEAFF
d_gene: NA; j_gene: TRBJ1-1; v_gene: TRBV7-9; abundance: NA; CDR3nt: TGTGCCAGCAGACCGGAGGTGGACACTGAAGCTTTCTTT; CDR3aa: CASRPEVDTEAFF
d_gene: TRBD2; j_gene: TRBJ2-3; v_gene: TRBV5-1; abundance: NA; CDR3nt: TGCGCCAGCAGCTTGGGACTAGCGGGGATCACAGATACGCAGTATTTT; CDR3aa: CASSLGLAGITDTQYF
d_gene: NA; j_gene: TRBJ2-2; v_gene: TRBV6-6; abundance: NA; CDR3nt: TGTGCCAGCAGCCGCCGGACAGGGGAGCTGTTTTTT; CDR3aa: CASSRRTGELFF
d_gene: TRBD1; j_gene: TRBJ1-5; v_gene: TRBV2; abundance: NA; CDR3nt: TGTGCCAGCAGTTCGACCGGGACAGGGTACCAGCCCCAGCATTTT; CDR3aa: CASSSTGTGYQPQHF
d_gene: NA; j_gene: TRBJ1-6; v_gene: TRBV9; abundance: NA; CDR3nt: TGTGCCAGCGCCGAGGGGGGACTTAATTCACCCCTCCACTTT; CDR3aa: CASAEGGLNSPLHF
d_gene: NA; j_gene: TRBJ2-3; v_gene: TRBV2; abundance: NA; CDR3nt: TGTGCCAGCAGTTCTGGCAGTTTGGATTTT; CDR3aa: CASSSGSLDF
d_gene: NA; j_gene: TRBJ1-2; v_gene: TRBV5-1; abundance: few; CDR3nt: TGCGCCAGCAGCTTGGTGGCAGGCGCTAACTATGGCTACACCTTC; CDR3aa: CASSLVAGANYGYTF
d_gene: NA; j_gene: TRBJ2-5; v_gene: TRBV21-1; abundance: NA; CDR3nt: TGTGCCAGCAGCTTGCATTCGGGACAGGGGGATAGAGAGACCCAGTACTTC; CDR3aa: CASSLHSGQGDRETQYF
d_gene: NA; j_gene: TRBJ2-5; v_gene: TRBV7-9; abundance: few; CDR3nt: TGTGCCAGCAGCCCCGGAGGCGAACAAGAGACCCAGTACTTC; CDR3aa: CASSPGGEQETQYF
d_gene: NA; j_gene: TRBJ1-2; v_gene: TRBV18; abundance: NA; CDR3nt: TGTGCCAGCTCACCAACCACAGGCAACTATGGCTACACCTTC; CDR3aa: CASSPTTGNYGYTF
d_gene: TRBD2; j_gene: TRBJ2-2; v_gene: TRBV19; abundance: NA; CDR3nt: TGTGCCAGTAGTATAAACGGGAGGGCCCCCGGGGAGCTGTTTTTT; CDR3aa: CASSINGRAPGELFF
d_gene: NA; j_gene: TRBJ2-7; v_gene: TRBV27; abundance: NA; CDR3nt: TGTGCCAGCAGTTACAACCGGGACGGCACCTACGAGCAGTACTTC; CDR3aa: CASSYNRDGTYEQYF
d_gene: TRBD2; j_gene: TRBJ2-3; v_gene: TRBV7-9; abundance: NA; CDR3nt: TGTGCCAGCAGCCAAGGGACTAGCGGGAGGGAGACAGATACGCAGTATTTT; CDR3aa: CASSQGTSGRETDTQYF
d_gene: NA; j_gene: TRBJ1-5; v_gene: TRBV6-5; abundance: NA; CDR3nt: TGTGCCAGCAGTACCTCCTTCGCGGGCAATCAGCCCCAGCATTTT; CDR3aa: CASSTSFAGNQPQHF
d_gene: TRBD2; j_gene: TRBJ2-2; v_gene: TRBV9; abundance: once; CDR3nt: TGTGCCAGCAGCGTAGACGGGAGGCGCACCGGGGAGCTGTTTTTT; CDR3aa: CASSVDGRRTGELFF
d_gene: NA; j_gene: TRBJ1-5; v_gene: TRBV6-6; abundance: few; CDR3nt: TGTGCCAGCAGTTACAGCCAGGATAGCAATCAGCCCCAGCATTTT; CDR3aa: CASSYSQDSNQPQHF
d_gene: NA; j_gene: TRBJ2-5; v_gene: TRBV18; abundance: NA; CDR3nt: TGTGCCAGCTCACCCGCCGGTGAGACCCAGTACTTC; CDR3aa: CASSPAGETQYF
d_gene: TRBD1; j_gene: TRBJ1-3; v_gene: TRBV6-5; abundance: NA; CDR3nt: TGTGCCAGCAGTTACTCAGGGGGCTACTCTGGAAACACCATATATTTT; CDR3aa: CASSYSGGYSGNTIYF
d_gene: NA; j_gene: TRBJ1-5; v_gene: TRBV30; abundance: NA; CDR3nt: TGTGCCTGGAGTGAAGGGGTCGGCCAGCCCCAGCATTTT; CDR3aa: CAWSEGVGQPQHF
d_gene: NA; j_gene: TRBJ2-4; v_gene: TRBV10-1; abundance: NA; CDR3nt: TGCGCCAGCAGTGACCCCTCGACGGGGGCTGAAAACATTCAGTACTTC; CDR3aa: CASSDPSTGAENIQYF
d_gene: NA; j_gene: TRBJ2-7; v_gene: TRBV2; abundance: NA; CDR3nt: TGTGCCAGCGTCCTGGCACAGGTCGGGTACGAGCAGTACTTC; CDR3aa: CASVLAQVGYEQYF
d_gene: TRBD2; j_gene: TRBJ2-2; v_gene: TRBV2; abundance: NA; CDR3nt: TGTGCCAGCAGCCTCCTGGGACTAGCGGGAGGTACCGGGGAGCTGTTTTTT; CDR3aa: CASSLLGLAGGTGELFF
d_gene: NA; j_gene: TRBJ2-2; v_gene: TRBV5-1; abundance: NA; CDR3nt: TGCGCCAGCAGCTTGGTAATGGGAAACACCGGGGAGCTGTTTTTT; CDR3aa: CASSLVMGNTGELFF
d_gene: TRBD1; j_gene: TRBJ1-2; v_gene: TRBV5-4; abundance: NA; CDR3nt: TGTGCCAGCAGTTCCACCGGGACAGGCACTAACTATGGCTACACCTTC; CDR3aa: CASSSTGTGTNYGYTF
d_gene: TRBD2; j_gene: TRBJ2-5; v_gene: TRBV5-1; abundance: NA; CDR3nt: TGCGCCAGCAGCCCAGAACTAGCGGGAGGGCCTCAGCAGTACTTC; CDR3aa: CASSPELAGGPQQYF
d_gene: TRBD1; j_gene: TRBJ1-3; v_gene: TRBV9; abundance: NA; CDR3nt: TGTGCCAGCAGCGCGGGACAGGGCAACTCTGGAAACACCATATATTTT; CDR3aa: CASSAGQGNSGNTIYF
d_gene: TRBD2; j_gene: TRBJ2-3; v_gene: TRBV5-1; abundance: NA; CDR3nt: TGCGCCAGCAGCTTGGGTTCGGGGGGATCGGATACGCAGTATTTT; CDR3aa: CASSLGSGGSDTQYF
d_gene: NA; j_gene: TRBJ2-1; v_gene: TRBV14; abundance: NA; CDR3nt: TGTGCCAGCAGCCAAGGTAGTAGCGGCAATGAGCAGTTCTTC; CDR3aa: CASSQGSSGNEQFF
d_gene: TRBD2; j_gene: TRBJ2-3; v_gene: TRBV5-1; abundance: NA; CDR3nt: TGCGCCAGCAGCGAACGGGCTAGCGGGAGTGGGTTGGATACGCAGTATTTT; CDR3aa: CASSERASGSGLDTQYF
d_gene: TRBD1; j_gene: TRBJ2-7; v_gene: TRBV6-5; abundance: NA; CDR3nt: TGTGCCAGCAGGGGGACAGGGTGGACCTACGAGCAGTACTTC; CDR3aa: CASRGTGWTYEQYF
d_gene: NA; j_gene: TRBJ2-7; v_gene: TRBV2; abundance: NA; CDR3nt: TGTGCCAGCAGCGCGGGACAGCTCTGGTACGAGCAGTACTTC; CDR3aa: CASSAGQLWYEQYF
d_gene: TRBD2; j_gene: TRBJ2-5; v_gene: TRBV10-3; abundance: NA; CDR3nt: TGTGCCATCAGTGCACTAGCGGGTCAGGAGACCCAGTACTTC; CDR3aa: CAISALAGQETQYF
d_gene: NA; j_gene: TRBJ2-3; v_gene: TRBV15; abundance: NA; CDR3nt: TGTGCCACCAGCAGAGTTGGAAGCGATGATACGCAGTATTTT; CDR3aa: CATSRVGSDDTQYF
d_gene: TRBD1; j_gene: TRBJ2-5; v_gene: TRBV5-1; abundance: NA; CDR3nt: TGCGCCAGCAGCTTGGGGGGACAGGGGGTCCCAGAGACCCAGTACTTC; CDR3aa: CASSLGGQGVPETQYF
d_gene: TRBD2; j_gene: TRBJ2-3; v_gene: TRBV9; abundance: once; CDR3nt: TGTGCCAGCAGCGAGGGGGCTAGCGGGAGTCACACAGATACGCAGTATTTT; CDR3aa: CASSEGASGSHTDTQYF
d_gene: TRBD2; j_gene: TRBJ2-3; v_gene: TRBV18; abundance: NA; CDR3nt: TGTGCCAGCTCACGACTCCCTAGCGGGAGTGGGGCAGATACGCAGTATTTT; CDR3aa: CASSRLPSGSGADTQYF
d_gene: NA; j_gene: TRBJ2-7; v_gene: TRBV30; abundance: NA; CDR3nt: TGTGCCTGTAACAGGGGAGGCTACGAGCAGTACTTC; CDR3aa: CACNRGGYEQYF
d_gene: TRBD2; j_gene: TRBJ2-7; v_gene: TRBV6-1; abundance: NA; CDR3nt: TGTGCCAGCAGTGAAGAGAGGACTAGCGAGTACGAGCAGTACTTC; CDR3aa: CASSEERTSEYEQYF
d_gene: NA; j_gene: TRBJ2-5; v_gene: TRBV5-1; abundance: NA; CDR3nt: TGCGCCAGCAGCTTGGTTCCGGACCAAGAGACCCAGTACTTC; CDR3aa: CASSLVPDQETQYF
d_gene: NA; j_gene: TRBJ1-1; v_gene: TRBV25-1; abundance: NA; CDR3nt: TGTGCCAGCAGTGAACAACCGACGGATAAAGCTTTCTTT; CDR3aa: CASSEQPTDKAFF
d_gene: NA; j_gene: TRBJ2-7; v_gene: TRBV28; abundance: NA; CDR3nt: TGTGCCAGCAGTCCGGCCGGGATCCGGACTACCTACGAGCAGTACTTC; CDR3aa: CASSPAGIRTTYEQYF
d_gene: NA; j_gene: TRBJ2-7; v_gene: TRBV29-1; abundance: few; CDR3nt: TGCAGCGTTGCCAGGGGACACGAGCAGTACTTC; CDR3aa: CSVARGHEQYF
d_gene: NA; j_gene: TRBJ2-5; v_gene: TRBV19; abundance: NA; CDR3nt: TGTGCCAGTAGTATAGATCCCCAGCGAGAGACCCAGTACTTC; CDR3aa: CASSIDPQRETQYF
d_gene: NA; j_gene: TRBJ2-3; v_gene: TRBV7-9; abundance: once; CDR3nt: TGTGCCAGCAGCTTACAGGGAGAGGCGGATACGCAGTATTTT; CDR3aa: CASSLQGEADTQYF
d_gene: NA; j_gene: TRBJ2-2; v_gene: TRBV27; abundance: NA; CDR3nt: TGTGCCAGCAGTTTTTCGGCCGGGGAGCTGTTTTTT; CDR3aa: CASSFSAGELFF
d_gene: NA; j_gene: TRBJ2-2; v_gene: TRBV7-7; abundance: NA; CDR3nt: TGTGCTAGCAGCTTAGATGGGGCAAGCGGGGAGCTGTTTTTT; CDR3aa: CASSLDGASGELFF
d_gene: NA; j_gene: TRBJ2-7; v_gene: TRBV5-4; abundance: NA; CDR3nt: TGTGCCAGCAGCCCATCCCTAGCCAATTCCGGCGAGCAGTACTTC; CDR3aa: CASSPSLANSGEQYF
d_gene: NA; j_gene: TRBJ1-4; v_gene: TRBV5-1; abundance: NA; CDR3nt: TGCGCCAGCAGCTTATCCGGACAAGTTAATGAAAAACTGTTTTTT; CDR3aa: CASSLSGQVNEKLFF